This T cell receptor (beta chain) comes out of a study of control samples from healthy donors and cancer patients. The CDR3 covers 11 residues. The germline CDR1 and CDR2 sequences are ENHRY and SYGVKD. Trimming took off 3 bases at V and 3 bases at J, with 1 base between the two ends. Repertoires were generated with immunoSEQ multiplex PCR, while TCRdb's copy carries only in-frame clones and drops some. The sample includes just over 150,000 clones, over 90% of them seen just once. The origin of this receptor is a man aged 50-59 years in good health. The specimen was blood. This chain joins TRBV10-3 and TRBJ2-3; no firm D call. CDR3 sequence: CAISETDTQYF. The DNA for the CDR3 is TGTGCCATCAGTGAAACAGATACGCAGTATTTT.